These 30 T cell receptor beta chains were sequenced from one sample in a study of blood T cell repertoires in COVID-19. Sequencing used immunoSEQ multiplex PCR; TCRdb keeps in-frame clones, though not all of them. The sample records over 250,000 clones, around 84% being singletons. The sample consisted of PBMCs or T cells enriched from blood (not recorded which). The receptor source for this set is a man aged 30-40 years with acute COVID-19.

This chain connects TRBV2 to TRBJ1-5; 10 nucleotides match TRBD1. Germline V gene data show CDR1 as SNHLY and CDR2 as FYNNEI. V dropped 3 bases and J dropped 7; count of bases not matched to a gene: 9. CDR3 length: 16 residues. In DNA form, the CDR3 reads TGTGCCAGCAGTGACCGGGACAGGGGTTTTAGGCAGCCCCAGCATTTT. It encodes CASSDRDRGFRQPQHF.

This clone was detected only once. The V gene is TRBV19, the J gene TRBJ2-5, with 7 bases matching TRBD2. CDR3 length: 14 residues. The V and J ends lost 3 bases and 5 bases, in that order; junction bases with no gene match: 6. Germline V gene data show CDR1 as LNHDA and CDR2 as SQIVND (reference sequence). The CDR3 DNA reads TGTGCCAGTAGTATTCAGAGCGGGACGGAGACCCAGTACTTC. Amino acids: CASSIQSGTETQYF.

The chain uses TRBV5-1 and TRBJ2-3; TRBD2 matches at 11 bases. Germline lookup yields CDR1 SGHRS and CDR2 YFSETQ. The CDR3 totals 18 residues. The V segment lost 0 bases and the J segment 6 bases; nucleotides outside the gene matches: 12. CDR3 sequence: CASSLDGWSSGGPDTQYF. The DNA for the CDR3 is TGCGCCAGCAGCTTGGATGGGTGGTCTAGCGGGGGGCCGGATACGCAGTATTTT.

The CDR3 spells CASRATGGYNQPQHF. For the CDR3, the DNA is TGTGCCAGCAGGGCCACAGGGGGCTACAATCAGCCCCAGCATTTT. J is TRBJ1-5 and V is TRBV28; 9 nucleotides agree with TRBD1. This CDR3 is 15 amino acids long. With 6 bases clipped from V and 3 bases from J, the junction kept 6 bases outside the gene matches. Germline V CDR1 and CDR2: MDHEN, SYDVKM.

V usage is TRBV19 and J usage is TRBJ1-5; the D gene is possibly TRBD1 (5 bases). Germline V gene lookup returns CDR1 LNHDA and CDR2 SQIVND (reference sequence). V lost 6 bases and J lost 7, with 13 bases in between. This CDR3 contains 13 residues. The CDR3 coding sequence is TGTGCCAGTAGGTCGCCGGGGGAGCAGCCCCAGCATTTT. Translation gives CASRSPGEQPQHF.

The CDR3 reads CASSPGDRQTNYGYTF. CDR3 nucleotide sequence: TGTGCCAGCAGCCCAGGGGACAGGCAAACTAACTATGGCTACACCTTC. This rearrangement joins TRBV7-9 to TRBJ1-2, with 8 positions matching TRBD1. Germline values: CDR1 SEHNR, CDR2 FQNEAQ (reference sequence). V shed 5 bases, J shed 0 bases, and the junction held 8 bases outside the gene matches. The CDR3 extends over 16 amino acids. Combining the CDR3 with reference TRBV7-9 and TRBJ1-2 gives the whole variable domain DTGVSQNPRHKITKRGQNVTFRCDPISEHNRLYWYRQTLGQGPEFLTYFQNEAQLEKSRLLSDRFSAERPKGSFSTLEIQRTEQGDSAMYLCASSPGDRQTNYGYTFGSGTRLTVV.

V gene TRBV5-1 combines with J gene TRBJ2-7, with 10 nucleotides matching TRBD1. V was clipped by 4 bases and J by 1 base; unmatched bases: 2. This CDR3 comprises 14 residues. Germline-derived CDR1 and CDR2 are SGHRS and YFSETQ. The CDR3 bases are TGCGCCAGCAGCAGGGACAGGGGATCCTACGAGCAGTACGTC. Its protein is CASSRDRGSYEQYV.

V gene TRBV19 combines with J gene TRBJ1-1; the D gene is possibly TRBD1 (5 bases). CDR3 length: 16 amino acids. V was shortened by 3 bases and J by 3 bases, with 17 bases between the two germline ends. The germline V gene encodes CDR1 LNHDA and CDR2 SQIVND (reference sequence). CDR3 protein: CASSIIGQGKHTEAFF. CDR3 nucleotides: TGTGCCAGTAGTATCATTGGGCAGGGAAAGCACACTGAAGCTTTCTTT.

The chain's CDR3 is CASSFVSQGVQFF. The CDR3 region has the DNA TGTGCCAGCAGCTTTGTCTCACAGGGGGTGCAGTTCTTC. This rearrangement joins TRBV25-1 to TRBJ2-1; TRBD1 aligns across 8 bases. The CDR3 has 13 amino acids. Germline V gene data show CDR1 as MGHDK and CDR2 as SYGVNS. The V segment lost 6 bases and the J segment 12 bases; nucleotides outside the gene matches: 10.

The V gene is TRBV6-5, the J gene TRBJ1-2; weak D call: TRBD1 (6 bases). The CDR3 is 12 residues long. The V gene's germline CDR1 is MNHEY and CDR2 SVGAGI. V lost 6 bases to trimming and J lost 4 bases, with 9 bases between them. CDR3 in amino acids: CASRDSPYGYTF. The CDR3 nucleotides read TGTGCCAGCAGGGACAGCCCCTATGGCTACACCTTC.

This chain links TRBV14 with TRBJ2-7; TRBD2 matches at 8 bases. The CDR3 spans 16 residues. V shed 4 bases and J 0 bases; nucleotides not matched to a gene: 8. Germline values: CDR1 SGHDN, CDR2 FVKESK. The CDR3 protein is CASSPLGSGSSYEQYV. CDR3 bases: TGTGCCAGCAGCCCCCTCGGGAGCGGGAGCTCCTACGAGCAGTACGTC.

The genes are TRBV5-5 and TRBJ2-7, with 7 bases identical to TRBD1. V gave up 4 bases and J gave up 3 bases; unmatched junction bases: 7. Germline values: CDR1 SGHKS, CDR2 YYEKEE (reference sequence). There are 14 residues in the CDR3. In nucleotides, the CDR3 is TGTGCCAGCAGCACAGTGGGACAGTACTACGAGCAGTACGTC. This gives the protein CASSTVGQYYEQYV.

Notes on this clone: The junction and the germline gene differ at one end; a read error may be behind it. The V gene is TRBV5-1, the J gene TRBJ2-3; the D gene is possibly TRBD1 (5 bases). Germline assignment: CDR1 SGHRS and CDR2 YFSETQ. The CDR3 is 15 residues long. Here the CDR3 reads CASSSIQGTTDTQYF. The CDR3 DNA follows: TGTGCCAGCAGCTCAATTCAGGGAACCACAGATACGCAGTATTTT.

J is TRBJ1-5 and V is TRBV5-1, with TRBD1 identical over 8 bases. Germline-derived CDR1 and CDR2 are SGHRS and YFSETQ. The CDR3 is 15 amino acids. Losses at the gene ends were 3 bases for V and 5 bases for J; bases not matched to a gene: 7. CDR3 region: CASSWTGFKDQPQHF. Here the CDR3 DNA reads TGCGCCAGCAGCTGGACAGGGTTTAAGGATCAGCCCCAGCATTTT.

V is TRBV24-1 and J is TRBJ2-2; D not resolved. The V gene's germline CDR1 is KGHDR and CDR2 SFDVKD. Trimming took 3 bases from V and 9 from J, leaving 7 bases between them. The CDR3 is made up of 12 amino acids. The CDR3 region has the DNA TGTGCCACCAGTGATGCGGCCCGGGAGCTGTTTTTT. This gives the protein CATSDAARELFF.

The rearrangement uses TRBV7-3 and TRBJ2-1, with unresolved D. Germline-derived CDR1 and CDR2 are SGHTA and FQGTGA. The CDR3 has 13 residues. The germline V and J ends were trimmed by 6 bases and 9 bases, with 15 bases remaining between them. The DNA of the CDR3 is TGTGCCAGCAGTCTGACTCCCTATGGTGAGCAGTTCTTC. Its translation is CASSLTPYGEQFF.

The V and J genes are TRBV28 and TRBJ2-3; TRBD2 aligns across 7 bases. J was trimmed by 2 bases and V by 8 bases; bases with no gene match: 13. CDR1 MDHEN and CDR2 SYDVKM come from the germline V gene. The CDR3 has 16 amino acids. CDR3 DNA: TGTGCCAGCGTTCCCGGCAGCGGGGCATACACAGATACGCAGTATTTT. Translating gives CASVPGSGAYTDTQYF.

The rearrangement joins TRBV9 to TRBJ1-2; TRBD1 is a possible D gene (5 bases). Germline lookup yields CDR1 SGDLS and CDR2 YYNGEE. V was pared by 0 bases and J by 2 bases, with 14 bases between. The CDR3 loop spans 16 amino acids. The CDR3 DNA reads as TGTGCCAGCAGCGTAGAAGGTGACAGCTACAACTATGGCTACACCTTC. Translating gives CASSVEGDSYNYGYTF.

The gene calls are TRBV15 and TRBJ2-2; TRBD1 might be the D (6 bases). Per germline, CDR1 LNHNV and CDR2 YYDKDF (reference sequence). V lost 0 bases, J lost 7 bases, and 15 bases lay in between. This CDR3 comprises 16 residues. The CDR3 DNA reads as TGTGCCACCAGCAGAGATCAGGGGATGCGAGGCGGGGAGCTGTTTTTT. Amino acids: CATSRDQGMRGGELFF.

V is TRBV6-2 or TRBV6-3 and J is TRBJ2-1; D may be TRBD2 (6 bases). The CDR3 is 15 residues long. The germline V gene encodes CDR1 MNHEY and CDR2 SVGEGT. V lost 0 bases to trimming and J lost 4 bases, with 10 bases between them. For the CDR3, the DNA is TGTGCCAGCAGTTACTCGGCGGAGGGGTACAATGAGCAGTTCTTC. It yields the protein CASSYSAEGYNEQFF.

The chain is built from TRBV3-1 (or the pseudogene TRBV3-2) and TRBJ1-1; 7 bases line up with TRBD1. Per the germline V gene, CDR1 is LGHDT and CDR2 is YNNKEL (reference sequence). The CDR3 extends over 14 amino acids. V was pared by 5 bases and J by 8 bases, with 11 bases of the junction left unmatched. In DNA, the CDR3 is TGTGCCAGCAGCAATAAAATCGACAGGGTGGAAGCTTTCTTT. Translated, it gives CASSNKIDRVEAFF.

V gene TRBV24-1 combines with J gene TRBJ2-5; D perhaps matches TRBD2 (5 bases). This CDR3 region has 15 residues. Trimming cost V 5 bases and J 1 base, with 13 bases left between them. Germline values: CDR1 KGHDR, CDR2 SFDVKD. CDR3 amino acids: CATSAGAVTQETQYF. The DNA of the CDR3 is TGTGCCACCAGTGCCGGAGCGGTTACCCAAGAGACCCAGTACTTC.

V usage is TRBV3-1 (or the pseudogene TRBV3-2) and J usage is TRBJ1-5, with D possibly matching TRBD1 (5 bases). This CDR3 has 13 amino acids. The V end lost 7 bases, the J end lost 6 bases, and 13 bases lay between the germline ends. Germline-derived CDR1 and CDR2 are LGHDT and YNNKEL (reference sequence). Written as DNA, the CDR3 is TGTGCCAGCACCCAGGGTAGCGTTCAGCCCCAGCATTTT. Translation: CASTQGSVQPQHF.

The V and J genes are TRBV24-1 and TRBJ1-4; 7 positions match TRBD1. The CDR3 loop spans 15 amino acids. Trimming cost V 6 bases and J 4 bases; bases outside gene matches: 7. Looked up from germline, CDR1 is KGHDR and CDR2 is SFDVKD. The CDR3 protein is CATSPGQSFNEKLFF. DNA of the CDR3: TGTGCCACCAGTCCGGGACAGAGCTTTAATGAAAAACTGTTTTTT.

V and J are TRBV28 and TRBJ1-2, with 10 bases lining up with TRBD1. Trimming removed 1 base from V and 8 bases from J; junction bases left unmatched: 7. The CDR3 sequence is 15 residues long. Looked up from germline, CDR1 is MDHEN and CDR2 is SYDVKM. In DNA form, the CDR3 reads TGTGCCAGCAGTTTATTGGGACAGGGGATCAGAGGCTACACCTTC. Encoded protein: CASSLLGQGIRGYTF.

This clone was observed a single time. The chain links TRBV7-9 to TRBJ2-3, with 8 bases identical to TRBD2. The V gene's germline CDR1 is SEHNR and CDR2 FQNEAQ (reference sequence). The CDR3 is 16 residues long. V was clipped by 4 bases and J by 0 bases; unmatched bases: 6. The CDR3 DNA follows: TGTGCCAGCAGCTGGGGGTTAGCGGGGAGCACAGATACGCAGTATTTT. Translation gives CASSWGLAGSTDTQYF.

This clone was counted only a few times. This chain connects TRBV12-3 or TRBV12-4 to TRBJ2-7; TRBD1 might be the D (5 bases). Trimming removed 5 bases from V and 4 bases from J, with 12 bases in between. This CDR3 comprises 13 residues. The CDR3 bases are TGTGCCAGCAGTCCAGGGATAGGGTACGAGCAGTACGTC. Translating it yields CASSPGIGYEQYV.

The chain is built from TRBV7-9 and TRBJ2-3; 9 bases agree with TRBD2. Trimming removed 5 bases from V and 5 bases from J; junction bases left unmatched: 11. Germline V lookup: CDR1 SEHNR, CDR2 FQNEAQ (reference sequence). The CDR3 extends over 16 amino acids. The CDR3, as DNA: TGTGCCAGCAGCAATGGGCGGGAGGGCCGATTAGATACGCAGTATTTT. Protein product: CASSNGREGRLDTQYF.

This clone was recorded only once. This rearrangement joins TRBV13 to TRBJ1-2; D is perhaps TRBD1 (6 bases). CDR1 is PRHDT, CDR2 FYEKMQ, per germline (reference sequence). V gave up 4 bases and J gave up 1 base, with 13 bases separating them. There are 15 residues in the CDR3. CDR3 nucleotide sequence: TGTGCCAGCAGCTCCGACAGGCACCTTAACTATGGCTACACCTTC. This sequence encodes CASSSDRHLNYGYTF.

The CDR3 here is CASSEGHLLGVGYTF. CDR3 DNA: TGTGCCAGCAGCGAGGGACATCTTCTCGGTGTTGGCTACACCTTC. The chain couples TRBV7-2 to TRBJ1-2, with D possibly being TRBD1 (6 bases). In germline, CDR1 is SGHTA, CDR2 FQGNSA. V dropped 5 bases and J dropped 7 bases, with 20 bases sitting between them. The CDR3 consists of 15 residues.